One and the same sample provided the 31 T cell receptor beta chains below, sequenced in a study of cytomegalovirus exposure and HLA in healthy donors (dated by TCRdb to 2015 to 2018). The library came from the immunoSEQ multiplex PCR assay. A mixture of 60 forward primers for TCR Vbeta segments and 13 reverse primers for TCR Jbeta segments was used in the multiplex PCR. The source is immuneACCESS, and TCRdb retained only in-frame sequences with V and J called. Part of the clones is not carried over; for the studies checked, unresolved V genes explain less than half of this, and the remainder is unexplained. The sample table lists 100,000 to 150,000 clones, less than 80% of them with a count of one. Of the sample, about 4% falls within the top ten clones. Sequenced: PBMCs. The receptors were gathered from a man aged 25 to 40 in good health and CMV-seronegative.

The rearrangement links TRBV5-1 to TRBJ2-7; 11 bases fit TRBD2. From germline, CDR1 is SGHRS and CDR2 YFSETQ. This CDR3 region has 15 residues. The V and J ends lost 4 bases and 6 bases, in that order; junction bases with no gene match: 9. CDR3 protein: CASSEGSGGAVEQYF. The CDR3 DNA reads as TGCGCCAGCAGCGAAGGTAGCGGGGGGGCTGTCGAGCAGTACTTC.

This chain joins TRBV6-5 and TRBJ1-1; tentatively, D is TRBD1 (5 bases). The V gene's germline CDR1 is MNHEY and CDR2 SVGAGI. Trimming pared 8 bases from V and 5 bases from J, leaving 12 bases between. The CDR3 is made up of 12 amino acids. The CDR3 protein is CASARVETEAFF. The CDR3 nucleotides are TGTGCCAGCGCCAGGGTGGAGACTGAAGCTTTCTTT.

The J gene is TRBJ2-7, the V gene TRBV6-1, with D possibly TRBD2 on 5 matching bases. The CDR3 consists of 14 residues. Germline values: CDR1 MNHNS, CDR2 SASEGT. V lost 2 bases and J lost 4, with 12 bases in between. CDR3 residues: CASSETSRGYEQYF. In nucleotides, the CDR3 is TGTGCCAGCAGTGAAACTAGTAGAGGATACGAGCAGTACTTC.

V is TRBV28 and J is TRBJ1-5; D gene uncertain. The CDR3 is 13 residues long. Germline lookup yields CDR1 MDHEN and CDR2 SYDVKM. Trimming took 3 bases from V and 5 from J, leaving 8 bases between them. In DNA, the CDR3 is TGTGCCAGCAGTTTTGTTCGGGATCAGCCCCAGCATTTT. Protein sequence: CASSFVRDQPQHF.

V and J are TRBV6-5 and TRBJ2-3; 8 bases are a match to TRBD2. Losses at the gene ends were 2 bases for V and 3 bases for J; bases not matched to a gene: 4. The CDR3 consists of 15 residues. Germline-derived CDR1 and CDR2 are MNHEY and SVGAGI. CDR3 coding DNA: TGTGCCAGCAGTTACGTCGCGGGGGGAACAGATACGCAGTATTTT. Its translation is CASSYVAGGTDTQYF.

In its sample, this clone was seen a few times. This sample also contains other DNA sequences that code for the same CDR3. The chain uses TRBV2 and TRBJ1-5, with TRBD1 matching over 7 bases. Per the germline V gene, CDR1 is SNHLY and CDR2 is FYNNEI. The junction had 3 bases not matched to a gene; V was cut back by 3 bases and J by 4 bases. The length of the CDR3 is 14 residues. This CDR3 reads CASSEGQNNQPQHF. DNA of the CDR3: TGTGCCAGCAGTGAGGGACAGAATAATCAGCCCCAGCATTTT.

The rearrangement uses TRBV18 and TRBJ2-7, with 8 bases fitting TRBD1. V lost 4 bases, J lost 0 bases, and 5 bases stayed unmatched. There are 15 residues in the CDR3. From germline, CDR1 is KGHSH and CDR2 LQKENI. The CDR3 DNA is TGTGCCAGCTCACTGACAGGGGCTTTCTCCTACGAGCAGTACTTC. Residues: CASSLTGAFSYEQYF.

Notes on this clone: The junction departs from germline at one end; a sequencing error may be responsible. This sequence joins TRBV7-7 and TRBJ2-7; 8 nucleotides agree with TRBD2. This CDR3 has 18 residues. Germline CDR1 and CDR2: SSHAT and FNYEAQ (reference sequence). The CDR3 sequence is CASSLVVAGPNKPYEQYF. The CDR3 DNA reads TGTGCTAGCAGCTTAGTGGTAGCGGGGCCGAACAAGCCCTACGAGCAGTACTTC.

Comments on this clone: Distinct nucleotide sequences in the sample also encode this CDR3. The rearrangement joins TRBV18 to TRBJ1-6; D perhaps matches TRBD1 (5 bases). Germline V gene data show CDR1 as KGHSH and CDR2 as LQKENI. CDR3 length: 15 amino acids. The V gene lost 3 bases and the J gene lost 4 bases, with 10 bases spanning the gap. In DNA form, the CDR3 reads TGTGCCAGCTCACCTCCGGGACTTTATAATTCACCCCTCCACTTT. Translation gives CASSPPGLYNSPLHF.

The rearrangement joins TRBV28 to TRBJ2-7; 9 bases align to TRBD2. V lost 4 bases to trimming and J lost 3 bases; unmatched junction nucleotides: 4. This CDR3 has 14 amino acids. Per the germline V gene, CDR1 is MDHEN and CDR2 is SYDVKM. As DNA, the CDR3 is TGTGCCAGCAGTTCTAGCGGGGAGGACTACGAGCAGTACTTC. Protein: CASSSSGEDYEQYF.

This chain uses TRBV6-1 with TRBJ2-1; D might be TRBD2 (5 bases). The germline V and J ends were trimmed by 3 bases and 14 bases, with 20 bases remaining between them. Germline assignment: CDR1 MNHNS and CDR2 SASEGT. CDR3 length: 14 residues. The CDR3, as DNA: TGTGCCAGCAGTGATGGGCTTGCGGGTGGTCAGAAGTTCTTC. Protein: CASSDGLAGGQKFF.

To note about this clone: This sample includes further DNA sequences coding for the same CDR3. In nucleotides, the CDR3 is TGTGCCAGCAGTTCCACAGGGAGCACCGGGGAGCTGTTTTTT. Its protein is CASSSTGSTGELFF. The rearrangement links TRBV6-4 to TRBJ2-2, with D possibly matching TRBD1 (6 bases). Trimming removed 5 bases from V and 4 bases from J, with 11 bases in between. Looked up from germline, CDR1 is MRHNA and CDR2 is SNTAGT. This CDR3 is 14 amino acids long.

The V and J genes are TRBV11-2 and TRBJ2-3, with 7 bases identical to TRBD1. From germline, CDR1 is SGHAT and CDR2 FQNNGV. This CDR3 region has 15 residues. With 6 bases clipped from V and 3 bases from J, the junction kept 9 bases outside the gene matches. CDR3 bases: TGTGCCAGCAGACACCACGGGACAGAGACAGATACGCAGTATTTT. The encoded protein is CASRHHGTETDTQYF.

The chain joins TRBV4-3 to TRBJ1-5, with TRBD1 as a possible D gene (6 bases). Germline CDR1 LGHNA, CDR2 YSLEER. The germline V and J ends were trimmed by 5 bases and 4 bases, with 15 bases remaining between them. The CDR3 sequence is 15 residues long. In nucleotides, the CDR3 is TGCGCCAGCAGCACCCGCCAGGGGCCAAATCAGCCCCAGCATTTT. The encoded protein is CASSTRQGPNQPQHF.

This clone was picked up a small number of times. The chain links TRBV5-1 to TRBJ2-7; 11 bases fit TRBD1. V was pared by 0 bases and J by 4 bases, with 3 bases of the junction left unmatched. The CDR3 runs to 15 residues. CDR1 SGHRS and CDR2 YFSETQ come from the germline V gene. Written as DNA, the CDR3 is TGCGCCAGCAGCTTGGGAGGACAGGGGGCTTACGAGCAGTACTTC. Protein product: CASSLGGQGAYEQYF.

This clone was counted once. V gene TRBV7-9 combines with J gene TRBJ1-4; no clear D gene. Trimming took off 5 bases at V and 0 bases at J, with 10 bases between the two ends. Germline V gene sequence: CDR1 SEHNR, CDR2 FQNEAQ (reference sequence). The CDR3 contains 15 residues. For the CDR3, the DNA is TGTGCCAGCAGCCCCCTGTTCGCAACTAATGAAAAACTGTTTTTT. This encodes CASSPLFATNEKLFF.

The chain uses TRBV5-1 and TRBJ1-5, with TRBD1 matching 7 bases. The V segment lost 3 bases and the J segment 4 bases; nucleotides outside the gene matches: 1. This CDR3 comprises 13 residues. In germline, CDR1 is SGHRS, CDR2 YFSETQ. CDR3 nucleotide sequence: TGCGCCAGCAGCTCGGGACAGAATCAGCCCCAGCATTTT. It is translated as CASSSGQNQPQHF.

The chain links TRBV4-3 to TRBJ2-3; the match to TRBD2 covers 9 bases. CDR3 length: 17 residues. The trim removed 0 bases at V and 7 bases at J, leaving 11 bases unmatched. Germline CDR1 is LGHNA and CDR2 is YSLEER. Here the CDR3 DNA reads TGCGCCAGCAGCCAAGAATTCCCTAGCGGGGAGGCACATACGCAGTATTTT. Translated: CASSQEFPSGEAHTQYF.

J is TRBJ2-3 and V is TRBV7-2; D is possibly TRBD2 (5 bases). The CDR3 spans 16 residues. Trimming removed 4 bases from V and 2 bases from J, with 16 bases in between. CDR1 SGHTA and CDR2 FQGNSA come from the germline V gene. CDR3 loop: CASSSPQTINTDTQYF. Here the CDR3 DNA reads TGTGCCAGCAGCTCACCCCAGACTATTAACACAGATACGCAGTATTTT.

The chain couples TRBV4-2 to TRBJ2-2, with D possibly being TRBD2 (6 bases). The CDR3 length is 18 residues. Deletions cut 1 base from V and 5 bases from J, with 20 bases between. The germline gives CDR1 LGHNA, CDR2 YNFKEQ. This CDR3 reads CASSQGMVADPRTGELFF. Here the CDR3 DNA reads TGTGCCAGCAGCCAAGGTATGGTAGCGGACCCGAGGACCGGGGAGCTGTTTTTT.

This clone was seen more than once but under ten times. This sequence joins TRBV11-2 and TRBJ2-4; TRBD2 matches 7 bases. This CDR3 spans 14 amino acids. CDR1 is SGHAT and CDR2 is FQNNGV in the germline V gene. With V trimmed by 5 bases and J by 5 bases, 6 bases remained unmatched. CDR3 bases: TGTGCCAGCAGCCCCAGTGGGGGGGAAAACATTCAGTACTTC. Residues: CASSPSGGENIQYF.

The rearrangement joins TRBV2 to TRBJ2-1; D call uncertain. V lost 0 bases and J 2 bases, leaving 8 bases between the germline ends. Germline values: CDR1 SNHLY, CDR2 FYNNEI. The CDR3 contains 15 residues. The CDR3 nucleotides are TGTGCCAGCAGTGAAGCTAGCAGACCCTACAATGAGCAGTTCTTC. Its protein product is CASSEASRPYNEQFF. The complete variable domain, with remaining parts taken from reference TRBV2 and TRBJ2-1, reads EPEVTQTPSHQVTQMGQEVILRCVPISNHLYFYWYRQILGQKVEFLVSFYNNEISEKSEIFDDQFSVERPDGSNFTLKIRSTKLEDSAMYFCASSEASRPYNEQFFGPGTRLTVL.

As regards this clone: Its ends do not fully match the called genes, so a read error is possible. The chain employs TRBV7-9 and TRBJ2-3; D not resolved. Per germline, CDR1 SEHNR and CDR2 FQNEAQ (reference sequence). The CDR3 extends over 12 amino acids. In DNA form, the CDR3 reads TGTTCCAGCACCCCCCGCGCGGATACGCAGTATTTT. Protein sequence: CSSTPRADTQYF.

CDR3 DNA sequence: TGTGCCAGCAGCACAGGACAGAACACTGAAGCTTTCTTT. This codes for CASSTGQNTEAFF. This chain links TRBV9 with TRBJ1-1, with D possibly matching TRBD1 (5 bases). The CDR3 is 13 amino acids. V lost 4 bases, J lost 1 base, and 8 bases lay in between. Germline V gene sequence: CDR1 SGDLS, CDR2 YYNGEE.

V and J are TRBV4-1 and TRBJ2-7; no clear D gene. V lost 4 bases, J lost 0 bases, and 7 bases lay in between. CDR1 is MGHRA, CDR2 YSYEKL, per germline. CDR3 length equals 13 residues. This CDR3 reads CASSRATSYEQYF. The CDR3 region has the DNA TGCGCCAGCAGCCGAGCTACCTCCTACGAGCAGTACTTC.

This chain connects TRBV9 to TRBJ1-1; D not certain. Trimming shortened V by 0 bases and J by 5 bases, and 11 bases separated the two germline ends. Germline CDR1 SGDLS, CDR2 YYNGEE. This CDR3 spans 14 amino acids. CDR3: CASSVGGFETEAFF. Written as DNA, the CDR3 is TGTGCCAGCAGCGTAGGAGGTTTTGAGACTGAAGCTTTCTTT.

V usage is TRBV27 and J usage is TRBJ1-6; D might be TRBD1 (5 bases). Germline-derived CDR1 and CDR2 are MNHEY and SMNVEV (reference sequence). This CDR3 has 14 residues. Trimming removed 5 bases from V and 8 bases from J, with 13 bases in between. CDR3 residues: CASSPVGGDSPLHF. Here the CDR3 DNA reads TGTGCCAGCAGTCCGGTCGGGGGTGATTCACCCCTCCACTTT.

The rearrangement links TRBV5-4 to TRBJ2-1, with D perhaps matching TRBD2 (6 bases). The germline V gene encodes CDR1 SGHNT and CDR2 YYREEE (reference sequence). The CDR3 runs 16 residues. Trimming stripped 4 bases from V and 7 bases from J, with 21 bases between. In DNA form, the CDR3 reads TGTGCCAGCAGCCCGGGGAGGCGGTATGAGGGTAATGAGCAGTTCTTC. It specifies CASSPGRRYEGNEQFF.

This clone was detected a few times. The chain employs TRBV5-1 and TRBJ2-3; tentative D call: TRBD2 (5 bases). Trimming removed 0 bases from V and 1 base from J, with 6 bases in between. This CDR3 region has 14 residues. Germline lookup yields CDR1 SGHRS and CDR2 YFSETQ. DNA of the CDR3: TGCGCCAGCAGCTTGGAGGAGGGCACAGATACGCAGTATTTT. Amino acids: CASSLEEGTDTQYF.

This chain uses TRBV4-1 with TRBJ2-2; no definite D call. CDR3 length: 12 residues. The germline V gene has CDR1 MGHRA and CDR2 YSYEKL. The V gene lost 5 bases and the J gene lost 6 bases, with 7 bases spanning the gap. CDR3 residues: CASSYISGELFF. DNA of the CDR3: TGCGCCAGCAGCTATATTTCCGGGGAGCTGTTTTTT.

This clone was detected only a few times. J is TRBJ2-5 and V is TRBV10-1; unclear D gene. CDR1 and CDR2 (germline): WNHNN, SYGVQD (reference sequence). This CDR3 is 14 amino acids long. V was shortened by 0 bases and J by 1 base, with 6 bases between the two germline ends. CDR3 nucleotide sequence: TGCGCCAGCAGTGAGTCAGGAGCCCAAGAGACCCAGTACTTC. Encoded protein: CASSESGAQETQYF.